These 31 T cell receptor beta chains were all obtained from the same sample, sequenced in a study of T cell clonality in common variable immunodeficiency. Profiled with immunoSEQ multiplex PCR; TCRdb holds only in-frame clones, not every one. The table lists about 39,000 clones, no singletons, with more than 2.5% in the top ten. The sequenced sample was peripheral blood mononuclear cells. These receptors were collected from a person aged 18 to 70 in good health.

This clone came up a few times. The DNA read from the CDR3 is TGCGCCAGCAGCTTGGTCGGGGATAGCAATCAGCCC. Translating it yields CASSLVGDSNQP. The whole CDR3 sequence is CASSLVGDSNQPQHF. The chain links TRBV5-1 to TRBJ1-5; D unclear. The sequenced fragment ends 3 residues before the CDR3 boundary, so the rest is inferred from the germline J gene. Per germline, CDR1 SGHRS and CDR2 YFSETQ. Between the trimmed V and J ends, which lost 0 bases and 0 bases, there was a span of 7 bases. The CDR3 runs 15 residues.

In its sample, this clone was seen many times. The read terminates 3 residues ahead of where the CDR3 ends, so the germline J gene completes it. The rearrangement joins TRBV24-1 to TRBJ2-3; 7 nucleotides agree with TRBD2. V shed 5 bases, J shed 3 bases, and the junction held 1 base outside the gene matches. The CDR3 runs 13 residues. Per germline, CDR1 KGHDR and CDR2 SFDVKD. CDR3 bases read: TGTGCCACCAGTGCAGCGGGAACAGATACG. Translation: CATSAAGTDT. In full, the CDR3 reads CATSAAGTDTQYF.

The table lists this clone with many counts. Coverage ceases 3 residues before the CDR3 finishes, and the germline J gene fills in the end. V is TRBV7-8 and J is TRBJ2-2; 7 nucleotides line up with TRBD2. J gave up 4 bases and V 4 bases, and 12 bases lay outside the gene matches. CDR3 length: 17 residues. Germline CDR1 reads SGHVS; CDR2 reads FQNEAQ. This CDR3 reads CASSWTRLARGTGELFF. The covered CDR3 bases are TGTGCCAGCAGCTGGACCCGACTAGCCAGAGGCACCGGGGAG.

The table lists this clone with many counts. CDR3 sequence: CSARQRDSQETQYF. The part of the CDR3 DNA that was read is TGCAGTGCTAGACAAAGGGACAGTCAAGAGACC. The rearrangement links TRBV20-1 to TRBJ2-5, with 7 bases lining up with TRBD1. From the germline J gene comes the end of the CDR3, since the read stops 3 residues before it. Germline V lookup: CDR1 DFQATT, CDR2 SNEGSKA (reference sequence). V shed 2 bases and J 2 bases; nucleotides not matched to a gene: 5. This CDR3 is built from 14 residues.

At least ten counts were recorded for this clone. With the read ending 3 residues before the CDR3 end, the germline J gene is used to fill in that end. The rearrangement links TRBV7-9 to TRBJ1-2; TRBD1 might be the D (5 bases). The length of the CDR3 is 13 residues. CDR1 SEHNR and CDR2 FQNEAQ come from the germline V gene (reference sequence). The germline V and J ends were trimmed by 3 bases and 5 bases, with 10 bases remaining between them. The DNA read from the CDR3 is TGTGCCAGCAGCTTGCAGGGAGGGTATGGC. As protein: CASSLQGGYG. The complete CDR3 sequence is CASSLQGGYGYTF.

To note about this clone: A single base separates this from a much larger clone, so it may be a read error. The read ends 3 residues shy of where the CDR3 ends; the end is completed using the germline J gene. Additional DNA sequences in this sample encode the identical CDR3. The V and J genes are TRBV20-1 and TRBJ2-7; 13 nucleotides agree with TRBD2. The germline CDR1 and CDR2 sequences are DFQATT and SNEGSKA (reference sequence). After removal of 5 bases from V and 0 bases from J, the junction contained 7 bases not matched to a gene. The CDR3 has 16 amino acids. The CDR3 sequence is CSAHGLAGVSSYEQYF. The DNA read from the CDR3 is TGCAGTGCTCATGGACTAGCGGGAGTCTCCTCCTACGAG.

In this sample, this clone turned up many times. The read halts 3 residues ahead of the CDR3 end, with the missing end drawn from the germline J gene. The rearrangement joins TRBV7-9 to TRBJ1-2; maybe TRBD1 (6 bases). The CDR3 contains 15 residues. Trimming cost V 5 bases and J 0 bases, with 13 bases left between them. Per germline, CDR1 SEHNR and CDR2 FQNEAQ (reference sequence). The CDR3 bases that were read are TGTGCCAGCAGCGGCCGGGACACAGCTAACTATGGC. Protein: CASSGRDTANYG. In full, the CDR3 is CASSGRDTANYGYTF.

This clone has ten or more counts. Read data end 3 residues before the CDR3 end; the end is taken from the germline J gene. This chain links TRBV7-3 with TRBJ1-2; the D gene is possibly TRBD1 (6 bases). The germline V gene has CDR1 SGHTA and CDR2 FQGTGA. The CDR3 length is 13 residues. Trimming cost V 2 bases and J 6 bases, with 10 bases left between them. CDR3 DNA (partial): TGTGCCAGCAGCTTAGTCAGGGGTGATGGC. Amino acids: CASSLVRGDG. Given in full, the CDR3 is CASSLVRGDGYTF.

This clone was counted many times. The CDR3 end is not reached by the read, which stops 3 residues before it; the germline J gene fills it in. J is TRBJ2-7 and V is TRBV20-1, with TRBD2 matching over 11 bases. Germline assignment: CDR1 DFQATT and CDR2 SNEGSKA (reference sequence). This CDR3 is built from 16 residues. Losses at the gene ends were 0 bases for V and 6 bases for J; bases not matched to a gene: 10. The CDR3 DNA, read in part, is TGCAGTGCTAGAGATTTTAGCGGGAGGGCGGGGAGCGAG. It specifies CSARDFSGRAGSE. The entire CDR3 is CSARDFSGRAGSEQYF.

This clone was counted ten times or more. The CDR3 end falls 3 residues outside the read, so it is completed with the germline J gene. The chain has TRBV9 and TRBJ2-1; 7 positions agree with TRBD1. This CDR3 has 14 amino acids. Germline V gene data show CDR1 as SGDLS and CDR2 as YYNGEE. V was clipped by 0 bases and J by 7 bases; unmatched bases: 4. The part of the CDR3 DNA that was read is TGTGCCAGCAGCGTAGAGGTGGGACAGAATGAG. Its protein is CASSVEVGQNE. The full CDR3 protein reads CASSVEVGQNEQFF.

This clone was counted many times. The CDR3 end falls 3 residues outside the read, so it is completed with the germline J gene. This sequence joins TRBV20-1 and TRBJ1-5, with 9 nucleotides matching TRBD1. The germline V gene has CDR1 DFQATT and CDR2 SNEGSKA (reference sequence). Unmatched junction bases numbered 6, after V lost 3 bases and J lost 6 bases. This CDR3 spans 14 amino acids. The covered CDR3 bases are TGCAGTGCTAGGGCGGGACAGGGTGTTCAGCCC. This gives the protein CSARAGQGVQP. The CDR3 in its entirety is CSARAGQGVQPQHF.

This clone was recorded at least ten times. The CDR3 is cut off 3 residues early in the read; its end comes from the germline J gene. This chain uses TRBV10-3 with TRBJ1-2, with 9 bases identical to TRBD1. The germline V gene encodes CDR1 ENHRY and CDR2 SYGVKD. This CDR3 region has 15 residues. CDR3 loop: CAISRPGTGSYDYTF. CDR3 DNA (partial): TGTGCCATCAGTCGACCGGGGACAGGGTCCTACGAC.

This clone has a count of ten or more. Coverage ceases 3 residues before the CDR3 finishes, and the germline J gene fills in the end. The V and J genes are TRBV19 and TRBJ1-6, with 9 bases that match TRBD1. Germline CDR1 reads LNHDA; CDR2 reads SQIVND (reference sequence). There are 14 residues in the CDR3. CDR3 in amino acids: CASSRDRVFSPLHF. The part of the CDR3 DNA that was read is TGTGCCAGTAGTCGGGACAGGGTTTTCTCTCCC.

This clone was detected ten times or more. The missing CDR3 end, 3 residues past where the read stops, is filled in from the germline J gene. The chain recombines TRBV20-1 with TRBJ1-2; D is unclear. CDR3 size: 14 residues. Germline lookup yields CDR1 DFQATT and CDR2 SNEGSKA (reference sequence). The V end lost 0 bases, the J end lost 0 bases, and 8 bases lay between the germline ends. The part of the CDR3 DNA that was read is TGCAGTGCTAGAGAGGACGGGGCTAACTATGGC. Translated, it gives CSAREDGANYG. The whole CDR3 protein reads CSAREDGANYGYTF.

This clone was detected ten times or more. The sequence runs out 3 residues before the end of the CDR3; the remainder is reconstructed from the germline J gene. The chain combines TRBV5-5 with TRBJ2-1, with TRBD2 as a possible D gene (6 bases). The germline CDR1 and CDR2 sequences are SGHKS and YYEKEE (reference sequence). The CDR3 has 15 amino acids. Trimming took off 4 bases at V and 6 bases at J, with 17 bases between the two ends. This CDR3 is CASSIAGTPVNEQFF. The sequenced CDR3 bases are TGTGCCAGCAGCATTGCCGGGACTCCGGTCAATGAG.

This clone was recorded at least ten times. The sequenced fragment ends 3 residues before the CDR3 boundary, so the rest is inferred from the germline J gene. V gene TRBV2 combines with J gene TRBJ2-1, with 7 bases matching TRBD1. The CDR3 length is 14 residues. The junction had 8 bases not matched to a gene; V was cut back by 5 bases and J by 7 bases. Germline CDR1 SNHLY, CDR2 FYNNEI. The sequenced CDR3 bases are TGTGCCAGCAGTCGGACAGGAGTACTAAATGAG. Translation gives CASSRTGVLNE. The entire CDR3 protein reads CASSRTGVLNEQFF.

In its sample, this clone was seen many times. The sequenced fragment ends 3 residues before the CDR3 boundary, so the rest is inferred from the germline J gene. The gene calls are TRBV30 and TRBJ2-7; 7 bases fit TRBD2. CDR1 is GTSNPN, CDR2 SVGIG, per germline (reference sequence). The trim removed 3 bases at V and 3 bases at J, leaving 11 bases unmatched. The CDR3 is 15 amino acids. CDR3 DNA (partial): TGTGCCTGGAGCCCCTTGATGGGACTACTCTACGAG. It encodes CAWSPLMGLLYE. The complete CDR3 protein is CAWSPLMGLLYEQYF.

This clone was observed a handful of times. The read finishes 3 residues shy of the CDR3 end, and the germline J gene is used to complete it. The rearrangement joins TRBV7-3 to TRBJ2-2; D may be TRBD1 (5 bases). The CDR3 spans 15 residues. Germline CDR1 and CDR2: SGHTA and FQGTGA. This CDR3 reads CASSLNGQYGSPLFF. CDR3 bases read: TGTGCCAGCAGCTTAAACGGACAATACGGTTCACCG.

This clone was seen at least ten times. CDR3: CASSSRDSINQPQHF. CDR3 DNA (partial): TGTGCCAGTAGTAGCCGGGACAGTATAAATCAGCCC. This chain uses TRBV19 with TRBJ1-5, with 7 bases lining up with TRBD1. The read gets to within 3 residues of the CDR3 end, and the germline J gene fills in the rest. V trimming: 4 bases; J trimming: 4 bases; junction bases outside the gene matches: 7. The CDR3 contains 15 residues. Per germline, CDR1 LNHDA and CDR2 SQIVND (reference sequence).

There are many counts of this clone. The CDR3 bases that were read are TGCGCCAGCAGCCAAGACCTTGGCCGGACC. As protein: CASSQDLGRT. From start to end, the CDR3 is CASSQDLGRTQYF. J is TRBJ2-5 and V is TRBV4-1, with no clear D. The read ends 3 residues early relative to the CDR3; the germline J gene fills the gap. Germline values: CDR1 MGHRA, CDR2 YSYEKL. This CDR3 is 13 amino acids long. Trimming stripped 0 bases from V and 7 bases from J, with 9 bases between.

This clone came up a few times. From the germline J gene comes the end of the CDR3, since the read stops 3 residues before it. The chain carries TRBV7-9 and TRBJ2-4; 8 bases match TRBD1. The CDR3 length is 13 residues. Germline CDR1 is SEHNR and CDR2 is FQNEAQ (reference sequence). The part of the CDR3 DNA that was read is TGTGCCAGCAGCCCCACGACAGGGGTTGGT. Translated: CASSPTTGVG. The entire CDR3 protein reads CASSPTTGVGQYF.

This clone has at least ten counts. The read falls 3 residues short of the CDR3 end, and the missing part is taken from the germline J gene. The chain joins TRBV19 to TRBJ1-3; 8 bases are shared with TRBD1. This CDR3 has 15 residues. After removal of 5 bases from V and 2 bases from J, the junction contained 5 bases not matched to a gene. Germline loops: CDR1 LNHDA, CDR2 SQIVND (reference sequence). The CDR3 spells CASSSRGQAGNTIYF. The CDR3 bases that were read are TGTGCCAGTAGTTCCAGGGGGCAGGCTGGAAACACC.

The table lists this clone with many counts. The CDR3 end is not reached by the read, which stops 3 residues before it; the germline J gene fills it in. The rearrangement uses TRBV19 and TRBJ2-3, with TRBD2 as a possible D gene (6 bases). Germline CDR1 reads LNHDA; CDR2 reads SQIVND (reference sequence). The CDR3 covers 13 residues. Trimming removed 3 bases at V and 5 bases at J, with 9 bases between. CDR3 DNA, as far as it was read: TGTGCCAGTAGTATCGGGGGAGTAGATACG. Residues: CASSIGGVDT. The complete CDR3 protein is CASSIGGVDTQYF.

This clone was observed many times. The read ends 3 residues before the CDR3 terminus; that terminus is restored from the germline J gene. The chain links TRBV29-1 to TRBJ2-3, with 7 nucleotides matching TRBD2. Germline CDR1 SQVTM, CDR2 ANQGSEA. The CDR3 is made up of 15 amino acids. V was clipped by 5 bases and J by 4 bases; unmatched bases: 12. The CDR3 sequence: CSVRRGEGSPDTQYF. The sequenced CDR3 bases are TGCAGCGTTCGACGAGGGGAGGGATCCCCAGATACG.

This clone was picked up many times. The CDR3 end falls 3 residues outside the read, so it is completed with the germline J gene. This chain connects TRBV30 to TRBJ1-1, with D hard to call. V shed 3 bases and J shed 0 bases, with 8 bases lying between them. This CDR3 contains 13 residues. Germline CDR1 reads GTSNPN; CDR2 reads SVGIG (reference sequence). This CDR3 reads CAWSYSMNTEAFF. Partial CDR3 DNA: TGTGCCTGGAGCTACAGCATGAACACTGAA.

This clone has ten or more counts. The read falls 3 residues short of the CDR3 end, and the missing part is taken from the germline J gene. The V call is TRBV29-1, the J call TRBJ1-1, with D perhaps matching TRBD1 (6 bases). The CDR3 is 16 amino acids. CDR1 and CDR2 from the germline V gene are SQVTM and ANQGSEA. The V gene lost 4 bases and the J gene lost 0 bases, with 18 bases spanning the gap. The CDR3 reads CSVGWQGGGMNTEAFF. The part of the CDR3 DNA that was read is TGCAGCGTTGGTTGGCAGGGAGGGGGTATGAACACTGAA. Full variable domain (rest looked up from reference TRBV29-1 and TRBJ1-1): SAVISQKPSRDICQRGTSLTIQCQVDSQVTMMFWYRQQPGQSLTLIATANQGSEATYESGFVIDKFPISRPNLTFSTLTVSNMSPEDSSIYLCSVGWQGGGMNTEAFFGQGTRLTVV.

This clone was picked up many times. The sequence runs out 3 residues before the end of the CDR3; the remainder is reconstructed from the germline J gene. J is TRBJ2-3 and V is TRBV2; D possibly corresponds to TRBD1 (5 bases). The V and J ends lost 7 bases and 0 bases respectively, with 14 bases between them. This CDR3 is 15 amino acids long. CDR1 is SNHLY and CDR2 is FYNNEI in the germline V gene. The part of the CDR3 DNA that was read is TGTGCCAGCATTCGTTGGACACCTAGCACAGATACG. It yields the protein CASIRWTPSTDT. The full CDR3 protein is CASIRWTPSTDTQYF. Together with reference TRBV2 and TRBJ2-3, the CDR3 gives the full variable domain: EPEVTQTPSHQVTQMGQEVILRCVPISNHLYFYWYRQILGQKVEFLVSFYNNEISEKSEIFDDQFSVERPDGSNFTLKIRSTKLEDSAMYFCASIRWTPSTDTQYFGPGTRLTVL.

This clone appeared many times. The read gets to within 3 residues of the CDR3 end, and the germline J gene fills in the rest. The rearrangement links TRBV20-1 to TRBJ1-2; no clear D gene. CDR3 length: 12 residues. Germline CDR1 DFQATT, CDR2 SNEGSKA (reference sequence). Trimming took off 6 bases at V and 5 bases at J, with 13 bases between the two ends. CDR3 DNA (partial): TGCAGTGCCGTCTACTTGACTTATGGC. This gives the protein CSAVYLTYG. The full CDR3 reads CSAVYLTYGYTF.

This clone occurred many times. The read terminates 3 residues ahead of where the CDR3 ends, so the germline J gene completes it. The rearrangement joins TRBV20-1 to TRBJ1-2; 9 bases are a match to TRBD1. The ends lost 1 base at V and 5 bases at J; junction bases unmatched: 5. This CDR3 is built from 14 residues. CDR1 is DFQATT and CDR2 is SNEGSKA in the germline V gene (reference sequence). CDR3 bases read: TGCAGTGCTAGAGTCTACAGGGGGCGATATGGC. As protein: CSARVYRGRYG. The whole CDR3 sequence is CSARVYRGRYGYTF.

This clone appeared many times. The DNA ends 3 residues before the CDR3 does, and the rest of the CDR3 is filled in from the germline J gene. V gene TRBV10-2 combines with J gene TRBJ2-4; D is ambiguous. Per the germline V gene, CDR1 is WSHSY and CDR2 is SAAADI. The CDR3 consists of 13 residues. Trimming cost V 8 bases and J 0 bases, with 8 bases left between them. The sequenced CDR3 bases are TGCGCCAGCTTTTCGGGAGCCAAAAACATT. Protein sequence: CASFSGAKNI. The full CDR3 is CASFSGAKNIQYF.

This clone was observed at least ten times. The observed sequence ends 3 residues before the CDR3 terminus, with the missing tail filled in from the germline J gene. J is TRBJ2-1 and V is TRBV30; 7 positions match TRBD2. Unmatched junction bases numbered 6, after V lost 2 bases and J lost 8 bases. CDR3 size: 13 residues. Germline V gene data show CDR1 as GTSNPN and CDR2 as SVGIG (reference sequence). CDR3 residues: CAWSPRTRYEQFF. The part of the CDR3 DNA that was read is TGTGCCTGGAGTCCCAGGACTAGGTATGAG. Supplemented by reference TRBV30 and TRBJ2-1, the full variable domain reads SQTIHQWPATLVQPVGSPLSLECTVEGTSNPNLYWYRQAAGRGLQLLFYSVGIGQISSEVPQNLSASRPQDRQFILSSKKLLLSDSGFYLCAWSPRTRYEQFFGPGTRLTVL.